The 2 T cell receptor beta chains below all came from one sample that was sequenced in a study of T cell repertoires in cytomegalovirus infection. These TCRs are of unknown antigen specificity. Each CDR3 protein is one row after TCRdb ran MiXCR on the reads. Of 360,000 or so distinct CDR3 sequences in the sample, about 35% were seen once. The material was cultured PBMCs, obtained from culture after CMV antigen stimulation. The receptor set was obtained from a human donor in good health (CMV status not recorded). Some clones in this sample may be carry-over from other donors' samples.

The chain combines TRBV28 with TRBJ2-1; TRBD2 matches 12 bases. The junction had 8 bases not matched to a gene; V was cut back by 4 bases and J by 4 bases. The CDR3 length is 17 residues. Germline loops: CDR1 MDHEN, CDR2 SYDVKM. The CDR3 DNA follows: TGTGCCAGCAGTTCGAGCGGACTAGCGGGGCGATACAATGAGCAGTTCTTC. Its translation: CASSSSGLAGRYNEQFF.

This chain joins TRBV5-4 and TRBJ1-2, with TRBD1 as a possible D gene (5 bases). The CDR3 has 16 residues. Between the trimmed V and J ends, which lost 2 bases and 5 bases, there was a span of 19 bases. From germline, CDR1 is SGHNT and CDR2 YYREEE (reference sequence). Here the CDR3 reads CASSFLGGGGSYGYTF. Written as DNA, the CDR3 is TGTGCCAGCAGCTTTTTAGGTGGGGGAGGGAGTTATGGCTACACCTTC.